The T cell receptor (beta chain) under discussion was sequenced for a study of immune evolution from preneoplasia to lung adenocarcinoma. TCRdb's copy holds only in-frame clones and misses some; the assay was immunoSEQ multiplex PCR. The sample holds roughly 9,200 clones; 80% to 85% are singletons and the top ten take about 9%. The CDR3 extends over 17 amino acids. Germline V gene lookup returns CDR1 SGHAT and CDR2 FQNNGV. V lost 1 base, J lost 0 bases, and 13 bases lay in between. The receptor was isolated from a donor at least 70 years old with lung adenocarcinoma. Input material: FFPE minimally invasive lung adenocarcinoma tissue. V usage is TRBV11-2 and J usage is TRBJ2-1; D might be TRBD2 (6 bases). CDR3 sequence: CASSLVRAGLSYNEQFF. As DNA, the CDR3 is TGTGCCAGCAGCTTAGTACGGGCGGGACTCTCCTACAATGAGCAGTTCTTC.